These T cell receptor beta chains were read from a single sample in a study of CD8+CD57+ T cells in acquired aplastic anemia. MiXCR, applied by TCRdb to the reads, yields one record per CDR3 protein. The table shows 160,000 or so distinct CDR3 sequences, with around half occurring only once. The sequencing input was sorted CD4+, CD8+, or CD8+CD57+ T cells (not recorded which) from PBMCs. Receptor source: a human donor with aplastic anemia. Each CDR3 is given with its conserved first and last residue. Fields, in order: clone size, V gene, CDR3 length, J gene, D gene, CDR3 protein, CDR3 DNA. A D gene is named only where the DNA matches it firmly. Part of the rows lack a size; the others show once, few, many or a class for expanded clones.

many	TRBV29-1	16	TRBJ2-1	TRBD2	CSVEVSGLADHNEQFF	TGCAGCGTTGAAGTATCGGGACTAGCGGATCACAATGAGCAGTTCTTC
NA	TRBV7-8	18	TRBJ1-6	NA	CASSLALGGNLENSPLHF	TGTGCCAGCAGCTTAGCTTTAGGGGGGAATTTGGAAAATTCACCCCTCCACTTT
many	TRBV7-9	13	TRBJ2-2	NA	CASSLDPTGAKIF	TGTGCCAGCAGCTTGGATCCAACGGGGGCGAAGATTTTT
many	TRBV7-9	11	TRBJ2-1	NA	CASSRDYEQFF	TGTGCCAGCAGCCGCGATTATGAGCAGTTCTTC
many	TRBV9	15	TRBJ2-5	NA	CASSGSVQGGETQYF	TGTGCCAGCAGCGGATCCGTGCAGGGAGGAGAGACCCAGTACTTC
NA	TRBV7-6	15	TRBJ1-1	NA	CASSPGGQTDTEAFF	TGTGCCAGCAGCCCTGGGGGACAAACCGACACTGAAGCTTTCTTT
many	TRBV6-5	14	TRBJ2-1	NA	CASSYSASYNEQFF	TGTGCCAGCAGTTACTCAGCTTCCTACAATGAGCAGTTCTTC
NA	TRBV2	15	TRBJ2-3	NA	CASSDWVKEGETQYF	TGTGCCAGCAGTGATTGGGTGAAGGAAGGGGAAACGCAGTATTTT
many	TRBV11-3	13	TRBJ1-1	NA	CASRMTGRTEAFF	TGTGCCAGCCGAATGACAGGTCGGACTGAAGCTTTCTTT
NA	TRBV24-1	14	TRBJ2-1	NA	CATSDLGPKDEQFF	TGTGCCACCAGTGATTTGGGGCCAAAGGATGAGCAGTTCTTC
NA	TRBV30	12	TRBJ1-2	TRBD1	CAWSTGGRGYTF	TGTGCCTGGAGTACAGGGGGACGGGGCTACACCTTC
NA	TRBV2	11	TRBJ2-5	NA	CASSLDPSGYF	TGTGCCAGCAGTCTCGACCCCTCCGGGTACTTC
NA	TRBV2	14	TRBJ2-5	TRBD2	CASSVGLAEETQYF	TGTGCCAGCAGCGTAGGCCTAGCGGAAGAGACCCAGTACTTC
NA	TRBV7-3	16	TRBJ2-1	TRBD2	CASSLTVLAGFDEQFF	TGTGCCAGCAGCTTAACGGTCCTAGCGGGATTCGATGAGCAGTTCTTC
NA	TRBV7-3	14	TRBJ1-1	NA	CASSLVGGGTEAFF	TGTGCCAGCAGCTTAGTGGGGGGAGGGACTGAAGCTTTCTTT
many	TRBV2	12	TRBJ1-1	NA	CASSERGNEAFF	TGTGCCAGCAGTGAGCGAGGAAACGAAGCTTTCTTT
NA	TRBV5-1	17	TRBJ2-2	TRBD1	CASSEGPGTGDTGELFF	TGCGCCAGCAGCGAAGGACCCGGGACAGGGGACACCGGGGAGCTGTTTTTT
many	TRBV20-1	13	TRBJ2-7	TRBD2	CSATTGLAYEQYF	TGCAGTGCTACCACGGGACTAGCCTACGAGCAGTACTTC
NA	TRBV6-1	12	TRBJ1-2	NA	CASTPWMGGYTF	TGTGCCAGCACCCCCTGGATGGGTGGCTACACCTTC
NA	TRBV20-1	12	TRBJ2-1	NA	CSARLQYNEQFF	TGCAGTGCTAGGCTACAATACAATGAGCAGTTCTTC
NA	TRBV24-1	16	TRBJ2-6	TRBD2	CATSGDYNSGANVLTF	TGTGCCACCAGTGGGGACTATAACTCTGGGGCCAACGTCCTGACTTTC
NA	TRBV28	14	TRBJ2-7	NA	CASSFWDGAYEQYF	TGTGCCAGCAGTTTCTGGGACGGAGCCTACGAGCAGTACTTC
many	TRBV5-6	15	TRBJ2-7	NA	CASSLDLGGSYEQYF	TGTGCCAGCAGCTTGGATCTTGGCGGTTCCTACGAGCAGTACTTC
many	TRBV25-1	16	TRBJ1-6	NA	CASSDGQRLFYSPLHF	TGTGCCAGCAGCGACGGACAGCGACTGTTTTATTCACCCCTCCACTTT
many	TRBV13	12	TRBJ2-7	TRBD2	CASSSLAREQYF	TGTGCCAGCAGCTCACTAGCGCGGGAGCAGTACTTC
NA	TRBV12-3/TRBV12-4	16	TRBJ1-2	TRBD1	CASSLWGQGDNYGYTF	TGTGCCAGCAGTTTATGGGGACAGGGGGACAACTATGGCTACACCTTC
NA	TRBV20-1	11	TRBJ2-5	NA	CSVRVAETQYF	TGCAGTGTTAGGGTTGCGGAGACCCAGTACTTC
NA	TRBV7-8	13	TRBJ1-5	NA	CASSLENNQPQHF	TGTGCCAGCAGCCTCGAGAACAATCAGCCCCAGCATTTT
many	TRBV9	14	TRBJ1-2	NA	CASSVTSFNYGYTF	TGTGCCAGCAGCGTGACCAGTTTCAACTATGGCTACACCTTC
many	TRBV6-5	12	TRBJ1-2	NA	CASSYAGTGYTF	TGTGCCAGCAGTTACGCGGGGACCGGCTACACCTTC
NA	TRBV5-1	15	TRBJ1-2	TRBD1	CASSLQGAREYGYTF	TGCGCCAGCAGCTTACAGGGGGCGCGCGAGTATGGCTACACCTTC
NA	TRBV27	12	TRBJ2-4	NA	CASSTGPAEEYF	TGTGCCAGCAGTACAGGGCCTGCTGAGGAGTACTTC
NA	TRBV12-3/TRBV12-4	17	TRBJ2-6	TRBD1	CASSYFQTGTGANVLTF	TGTGCCAGCAGTTACTTCCAGACAGGGACTGGGGCCAACGTCCTGACTTTC
NA	TRBV27	17	TRBJ2-7	NA	CASSLWAGQGGGYEQYF	TGTGCCAGCAGTTTATGGGCGGGGCAGGGAGGGGGCTACGAGCAGTACTTC
many	TRBV6-5	14	TRBJ2-3	TRBD1	CASSYLGDSLLYPF	TGTGCCAGCAGTTACCTAGGGGACAGCCTCCTTTATCCCTTT
NA	TRBV11-2	17	TRBJ2-3	NA	CASSSPSLGTPADTQYF	TGTGCCAGCAGCTCCCCTTCTCTCGGGACGCCCGCCGATACGCAGTATTTT
few	TRBV6-5	15	TRBJ1-1	NA	CASRVVITVNTEAFF	TGTGCCAGCAGGGTTGTTATAACGGTGAACACTGAAGCTTTCTTT
NA	TRBV5-4	13	TRBJ1-2	TRBD1	CASSGTGRYGYTF	TGTGCCAGCAGCGGGACAGGTCGCTATGGCTACACCTTC
NA	TRBV19	16	TRBJ1-5	NA	CASSTTGMRRGQPQHF	TGTGCCAGTAGTACAACAGGGATGAGGAGGGGTCAGCCCCAGCATTTT
NA	TRBV24-1	15	TRBJ2-3	TRBD2	CATSGLAASTDTQYF	TGTGCCACCAGTGGGCTAGCGGCTAGCACAGATACGCAGTATTTT
many	TRBV7-9	14	TRBJ2-7	TRBD2	CASNSVGGYHEQYF	TGTGCCAGCAATTCAGTGGGGGGGTACCACGAGCAGTACTTC
NA	TRBV18	15	TRBJ1-1	TRBD1	CASSPSQGANTEAFF	TGTGCCAGCTCACCATCTCAGGGGGCTAACACTGAAGCTTTCTTT
many	TRBV19	15	TRBJ1-1	NA	CASSYRAGGYTEAFF	TGTGCCAGTAGTTACAGGGCGGGGGGCTACACTGAAGCTTTCTTT
many	TRBV6-2/TRBV6-3	18	TRBJ1-5	NA	CASSYLRRLGNSNQPQHF	TGTGCCAGCAGTTACCTCCGCCGATTGGGGAATAGCAATCAGCCCCAGCATTTT
NA	TRBV24-1	11	TRBJ2-7	NA	CATSDLREQYF	TGTGCCACCAGTGATTTGCGCGAGCAGTACTTC
many	TRBV7-9	15	TRBJ1-1	NA	CASSLVEQLNTEAFF	TGTGCCAGCAGCTTAGTAGAACAGTTAAACACTGAAGCTTTCTTT
few	TRBV2	14	TRBJ2-3	TRBD2	CASSDPAGEDTQYF	TGTGCCAGCAGTGATCCGGCGGGAGAAGATACGCAGTATTTT
many	TRBV11-2	14	TRBJ2-7	NA	CASSLSDFGYEQYF	TGTGCCAGCAGCTTATCTGACTTCGGGTACGAGCAGTACTTC
many	TRBV11-2	15	TRBJ2-7	TRBD2	CASSLWAAGGREQYF	TGTGCCAGCAGCTTATGGGCAGCGGGAGGGCGGGAGCAGTACTTC
NA	TRBV2	15	TRBJ2-2	NA	CASSEGRGITGELFF	TGTGCCAGCAGTGAGGGCAGGGGAATCACCGGGGAGCTGTTTTTT
few	TRBV2	15	TRBJ2-1	NA	CASSERRASHNEQFF	TGTGCCAGCAGTGAAAGGCGGGCGTCCCACAATGAGCAGTTCTTC
few	TRBV30	13	TRBJ1-1	TRBD1	CAWSQGVNTEAFF	TGTGCCTGGAGTCAGGGGGTGAACACTGAAGCTTTCTTT
many	TRBV7-9	13	TRBJ2-7	NA	CASSLSFRYEQYF	TGTGCCAGCAGCTTATCGTTTCGCTACGAGCAGTACTTC
many	TRBV7-9	13	TRBJ1-1	NA	CASSLSQNTEAFF	TGTGCCAGCAGCTTAAGCCAGAACACTGAAGCTTTCTTT
NA	TRBV24-1	15	TRBJ1-6	TRBD1	CATNRTGTDNSPLHF	TGTGCCACCAATCGGACAGGGACAGACAATTCACCCCTCCACTTT
many	TRBV5-4	14	TRBJ1-3	NA	CASSLQGPGNTIYF	TGTGCCAGCAGCTTGCAGGGCCCTGGAAACACCATATATTTT
NA	TRBV19	14	TRBJ1-2	NA	CASSTSGQLYGYTF	TGTGCCAGTAGTACGTCTGGACAGCTATATGGCTACACCTTC
many	TRBV12-3/TRBV12-4	13	TRBJ1-2	NA	CASSLEGGLSGTF	TGTGCCAGCAGTTTAGAAGGCGGGTTGAGTGGGACCTTC
NA	TRBV7-9	15	TRBJ1-4	NA	CASSRDRETNEKLFF	TGTGCCAGCAGCCGAGACCGCGAAACTAATGAAAAACTGTTTTTT
few	TRBV5-1	14	TRBJ2-7	NA	CASSGGGQSYEQYF	TGCGCCAGCAGCGGCGGGGGACAGTCCTACGAGCAGTACTTC